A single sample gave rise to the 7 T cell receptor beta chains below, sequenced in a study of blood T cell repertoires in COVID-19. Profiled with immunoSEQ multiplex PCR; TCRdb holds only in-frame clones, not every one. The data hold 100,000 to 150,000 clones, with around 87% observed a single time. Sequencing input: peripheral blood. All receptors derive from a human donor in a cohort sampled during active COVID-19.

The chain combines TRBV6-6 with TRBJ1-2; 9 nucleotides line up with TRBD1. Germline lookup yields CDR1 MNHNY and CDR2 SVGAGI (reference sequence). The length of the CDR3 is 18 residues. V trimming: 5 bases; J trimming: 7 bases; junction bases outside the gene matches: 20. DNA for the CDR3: TGTGCCAGCAGTCAACTCGGGACAGGGAGGGTCTTAGGGACTGGCTACACCTTC. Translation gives CASSQLGTGRVLGTGYTF.

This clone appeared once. This CDR3 reads CASSRQQGAVDETQYF. As DNA, the CDR3 is TGTGCCAGCAGCCGACAACAGGGGGCGGTGGATGAGACCCAGTACTTC. The chain carries TRBV28 and TRBJ2-5; 9 nucleotides match TRBD1. Trimming cost V 6 bases and J 5 bases; bases outside gene matches: 13. Germline CDR1 is MDHEN and CDR2 is SYDVKM. There are 16 residues in the CDR3.

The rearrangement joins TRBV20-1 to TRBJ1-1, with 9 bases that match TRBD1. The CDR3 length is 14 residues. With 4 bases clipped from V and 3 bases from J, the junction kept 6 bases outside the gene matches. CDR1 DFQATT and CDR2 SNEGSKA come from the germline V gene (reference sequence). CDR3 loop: CSATDRGADTEAFF. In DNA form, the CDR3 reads TGCAGTGCTACTGACAGGGGGGCTGACACTGAAGCTTTCTTT.

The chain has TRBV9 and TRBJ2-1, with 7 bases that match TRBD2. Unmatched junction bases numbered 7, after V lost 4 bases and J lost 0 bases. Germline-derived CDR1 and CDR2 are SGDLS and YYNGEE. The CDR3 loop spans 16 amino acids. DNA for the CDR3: TGTGCCAGCAGCCCCCGACTAGCCCGCTCCTACAATGAGCAGTTCTTC. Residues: CASSPRLARSYNEQFF.

In DNA, the CDR3 is TGTGCCAGCAGCCGGGACAGGACCCTCACTAATACGCAGTATTTT. It codes for CASSRDRTLTNTQYF. The chain combines TRBV25-1 with TRBJ2-3; 8 bases fit TRBD1. The CDR3 is made up of 15 amino acids. The junction had 12 bases not matched to a gene; V was cut back by 6 bases and J by 7 bases. Per germline, CDR1 MGHDK and CDR2 SYGVNS.

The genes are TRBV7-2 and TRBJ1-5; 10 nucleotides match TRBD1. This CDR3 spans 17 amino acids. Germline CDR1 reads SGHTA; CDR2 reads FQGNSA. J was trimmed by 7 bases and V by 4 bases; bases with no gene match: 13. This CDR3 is CASSSPPGQGYDQPQHF. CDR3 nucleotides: TGTGCCAGCAGCTCCCCCCCGGGACAGGGGTATGACCAGCCCCAGCATTTT.

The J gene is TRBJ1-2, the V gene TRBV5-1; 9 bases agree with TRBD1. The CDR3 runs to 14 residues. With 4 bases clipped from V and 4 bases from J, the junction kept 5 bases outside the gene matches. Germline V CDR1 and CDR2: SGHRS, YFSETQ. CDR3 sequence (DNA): TGCGCCAGCAGCAACCGGGACAGGGCCTATGGCTACACCTTC. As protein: CASSNRDRAYGYTF. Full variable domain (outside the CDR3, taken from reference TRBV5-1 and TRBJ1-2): KAGVTQTPRYLIKTRGQQVTLSCSPISGHRSVSWYQQTPGQGLQFLFEYFSETQRNKGNFPGRFSGRQFSNSRSEMNVSTLELGDSALYLCASSNRDRAYGYTFGSGTRLTVV.